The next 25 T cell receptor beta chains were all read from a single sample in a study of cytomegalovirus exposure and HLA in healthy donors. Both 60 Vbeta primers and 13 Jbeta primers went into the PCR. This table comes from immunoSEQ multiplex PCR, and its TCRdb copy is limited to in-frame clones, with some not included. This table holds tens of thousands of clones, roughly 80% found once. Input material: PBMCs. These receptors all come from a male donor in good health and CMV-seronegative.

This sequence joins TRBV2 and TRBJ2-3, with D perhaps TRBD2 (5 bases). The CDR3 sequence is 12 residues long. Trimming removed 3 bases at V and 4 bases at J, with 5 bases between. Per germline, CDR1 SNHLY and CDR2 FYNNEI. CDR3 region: CASSEGADTQYF. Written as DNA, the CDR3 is TGTGCCAGCAGTGAGGGAGCAGATACGCAGTATTTT.

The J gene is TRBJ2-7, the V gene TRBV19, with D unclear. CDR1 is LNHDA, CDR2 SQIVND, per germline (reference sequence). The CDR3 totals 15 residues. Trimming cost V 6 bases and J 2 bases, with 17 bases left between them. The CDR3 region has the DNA TGTGCCAGTAGCCTTGGAGCATCCCGCACCTACGAGCAGTACTTC. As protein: CASSLGASRTYEQYF.

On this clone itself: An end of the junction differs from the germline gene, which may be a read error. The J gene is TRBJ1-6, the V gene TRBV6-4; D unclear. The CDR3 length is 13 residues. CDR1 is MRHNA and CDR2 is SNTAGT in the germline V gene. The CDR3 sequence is CASSVRDGSPLNF. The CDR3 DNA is TGTGCCAGCAGTGTTAGAGATGGTTCACCCCTCAACTTT.

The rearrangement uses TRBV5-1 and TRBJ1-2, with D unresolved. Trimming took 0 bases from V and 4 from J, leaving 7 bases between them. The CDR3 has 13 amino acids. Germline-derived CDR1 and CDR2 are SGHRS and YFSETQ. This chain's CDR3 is CASSLGEAYGYTF. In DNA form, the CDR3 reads TGCGCCAGCAGCTTGGGCGAGGCCTATGGCTACACCTTC.

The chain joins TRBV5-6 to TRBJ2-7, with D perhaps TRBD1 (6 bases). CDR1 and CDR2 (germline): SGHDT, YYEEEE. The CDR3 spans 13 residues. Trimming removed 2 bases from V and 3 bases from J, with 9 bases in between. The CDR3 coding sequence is TGTGCCAGCAGCTTTGGACAGAACTACGAGCAGTACTTC. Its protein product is CASSFGQNYEQYF.

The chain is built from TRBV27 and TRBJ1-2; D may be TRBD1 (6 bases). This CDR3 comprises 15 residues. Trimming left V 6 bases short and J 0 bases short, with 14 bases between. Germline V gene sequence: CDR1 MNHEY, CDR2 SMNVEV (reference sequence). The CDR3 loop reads CASSPRTEANYGYTF. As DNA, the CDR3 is TGTGCCAGCAGCCCACGGACAGAAGCTAACTATGGCTACACCTTC.

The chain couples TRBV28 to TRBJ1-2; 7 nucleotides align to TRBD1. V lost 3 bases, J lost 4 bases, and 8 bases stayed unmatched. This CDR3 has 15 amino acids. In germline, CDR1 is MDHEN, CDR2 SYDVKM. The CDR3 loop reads CASSFDRAPIYGYTF. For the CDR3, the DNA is TGTGCCAGCAGTTTCGACAGGGCCCCCATCTATGGCTACACCTTC.

DNA of the CDR3: TGTGCCAGCAGCCCTTTTTTGGCGGGGACCTACGAGCAGTACTTC. Protein sequence: CASSPFLAGTYEQYF. The chain joins TRBV7-9 to TRBJ2-7; possible D gene TRBD2, 6 bases. Germline lookup yields CDR1 SEHNR and CDR2 FQNEAQ (reference sequence). The CDR3 covers 15 residues. V was trimmed by 5 bases and J by 2 bases, leaving 16 bases between them.

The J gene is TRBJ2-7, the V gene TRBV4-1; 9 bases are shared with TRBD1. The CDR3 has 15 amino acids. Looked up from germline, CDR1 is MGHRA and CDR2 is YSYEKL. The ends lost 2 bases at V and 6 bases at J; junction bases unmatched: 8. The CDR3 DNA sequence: TGCGCCAGCAGCCAAACGGGACAGGGCTTCGGCGAGCAGTACTTC. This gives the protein CASSQTGQGFGEQYF.

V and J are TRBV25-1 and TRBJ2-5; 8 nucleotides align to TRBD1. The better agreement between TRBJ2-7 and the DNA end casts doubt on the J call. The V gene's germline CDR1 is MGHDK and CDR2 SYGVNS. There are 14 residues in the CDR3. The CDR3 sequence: CASRSNRGAYEQYF. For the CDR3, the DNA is TGTGCCAGCAGATCTAACAGGGGGGCCTACGAGCAGTACTTC.

CDR3 sequence reads: CASSKNGRGTGGDEAFF. CDR3 in DNA: TGTGCCAGCAGTAAAAATGGGAGGGGCACCGGGGGTGATGAAGCTTTCTTT. This chain connects TRBV7-6 to TRBJ1-1; possible D gene TRBD1, 5 bases. CDR1 is SGHVS, CDR2 FNYEAQ, per germline. Trimming removed 6 bases at V and 7 bases at J, with 27 bases between. This CDR3 is 17 amino acids long.

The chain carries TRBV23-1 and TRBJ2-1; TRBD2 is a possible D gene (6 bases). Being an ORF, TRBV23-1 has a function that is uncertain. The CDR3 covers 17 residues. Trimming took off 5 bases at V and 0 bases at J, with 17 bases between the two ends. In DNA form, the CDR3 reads TGCGCCAGCAGTTATACAGGCGGGGCGAACTCCTACAATGAGCAGTTCTTC. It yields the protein CASSYTGGANSYNEQFF.

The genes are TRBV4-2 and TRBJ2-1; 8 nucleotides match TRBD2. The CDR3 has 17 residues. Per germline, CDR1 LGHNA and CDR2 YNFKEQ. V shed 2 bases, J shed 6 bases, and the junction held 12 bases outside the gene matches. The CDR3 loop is CASSQQPGLAGSNEQFF. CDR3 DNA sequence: TGTGCCAGCAGCCAACAACCCGGACTAGCTGGTTCCAATGAGCAGTTCTTC.

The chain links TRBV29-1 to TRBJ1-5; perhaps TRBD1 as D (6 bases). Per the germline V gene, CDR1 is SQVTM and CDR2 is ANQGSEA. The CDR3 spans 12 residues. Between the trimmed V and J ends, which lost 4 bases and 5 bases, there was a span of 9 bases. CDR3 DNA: TGCAGCGTTGCGGCAGGGGATCAGCCCCAGCATTTT. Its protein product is CSVAAGDQPQHF.

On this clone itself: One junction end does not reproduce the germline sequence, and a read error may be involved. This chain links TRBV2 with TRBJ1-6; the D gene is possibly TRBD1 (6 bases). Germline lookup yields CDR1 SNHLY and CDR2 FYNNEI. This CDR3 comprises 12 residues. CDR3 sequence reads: CASCPDSRSLNF. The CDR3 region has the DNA TGTGCCAGCTGCCCGGACAGCCGGTCCCTCAACTTT.

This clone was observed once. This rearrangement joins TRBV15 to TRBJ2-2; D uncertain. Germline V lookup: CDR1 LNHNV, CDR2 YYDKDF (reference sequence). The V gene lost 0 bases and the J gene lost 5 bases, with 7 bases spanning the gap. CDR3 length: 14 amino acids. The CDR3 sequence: CATSREQITGELFF. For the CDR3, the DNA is TGTGCCACCAGCAGAGAACAGATTACCGGGGAGCTGTTTTTT.

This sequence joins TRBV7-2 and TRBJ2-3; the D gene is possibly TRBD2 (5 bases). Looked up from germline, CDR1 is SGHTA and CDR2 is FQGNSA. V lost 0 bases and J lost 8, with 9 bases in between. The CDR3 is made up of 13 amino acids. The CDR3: CASSLAGRGTQYF. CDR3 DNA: TGTGCCAGCAGCTTAGCGGGCCGGGGTACGCAGTATTTT.

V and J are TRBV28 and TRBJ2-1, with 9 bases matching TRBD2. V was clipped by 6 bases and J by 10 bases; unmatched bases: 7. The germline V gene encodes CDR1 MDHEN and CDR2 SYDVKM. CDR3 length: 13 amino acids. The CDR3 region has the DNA TGTGCCAGCAGCAGCGGGGGGAGTAAGGAGCAGTTCTTC. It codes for CASSSGGSKEQFF.

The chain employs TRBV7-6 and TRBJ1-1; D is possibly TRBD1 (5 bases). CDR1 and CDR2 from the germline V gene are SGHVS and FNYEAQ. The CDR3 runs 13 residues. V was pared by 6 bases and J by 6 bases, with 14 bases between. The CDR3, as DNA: TGTGCCAGCAGTGAATTCCAGGGCTCTGAAGCTTTCTTT. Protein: CASSEFQGSEAFF.

The CDR3 loop is CASSWGPGYEKLFF. DNA of the CDR3: TGTGCCAGCAGCTGGGGGCCGGGATATGAAAAACTGTTTTTT. The chain joins TRBV5-6 to TRBJ1-4; D may be TRBD1 (6 bases). This CDR3 has 14 amino acids. Germline assignment: CDR1 SGHDT and CDR2 YYEEEE. Trimming cost V 3 bases and J 6 bases, with 12 bases left between them.

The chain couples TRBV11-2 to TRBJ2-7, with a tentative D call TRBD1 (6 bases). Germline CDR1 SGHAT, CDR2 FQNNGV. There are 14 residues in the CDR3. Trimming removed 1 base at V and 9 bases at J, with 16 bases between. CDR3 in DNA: TGTGCCAGCAGCTTAGGAGGCTACACAGGGATGCAGTACTTC. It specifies CASSLGGYTGMQYF.

CDR3 sequence reads: CASSLVSEAFF. CDR3 bases: TGTGCCAGCAGCTTAGTATCTGAAGCTTTCTTT. The rearrangement joins TRBV11-2 to TRBJ1-1; D remains unclear. This CDR3 is 11 amino acids long. V was trimmed by 1 base and J by 6 bases, leaving 3 bases between them. Germline CDR1 SGHAT, CDR2 FQNNGV.

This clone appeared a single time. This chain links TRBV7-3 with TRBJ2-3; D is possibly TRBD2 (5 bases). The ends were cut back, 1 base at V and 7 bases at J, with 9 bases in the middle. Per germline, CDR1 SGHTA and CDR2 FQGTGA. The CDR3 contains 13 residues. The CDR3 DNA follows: TGTGCCAGCAGCTTAAGCGGGCGGAATACGCAGTATTTT. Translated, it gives CASSLSGRNTQYF.

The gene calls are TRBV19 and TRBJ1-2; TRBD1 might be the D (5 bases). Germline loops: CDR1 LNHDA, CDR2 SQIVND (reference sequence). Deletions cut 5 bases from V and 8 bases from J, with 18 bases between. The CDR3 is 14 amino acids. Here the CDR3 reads CASSSLTGTDGYTF. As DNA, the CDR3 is TGTGCCAGTAGTTCCCTGACGGGGACTGACGGCTACACCTTC.

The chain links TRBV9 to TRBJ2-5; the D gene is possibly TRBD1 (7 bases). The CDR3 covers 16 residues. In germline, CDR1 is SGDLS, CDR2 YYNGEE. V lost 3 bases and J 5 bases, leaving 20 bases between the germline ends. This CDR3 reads CASSAWGRGDVETQYF. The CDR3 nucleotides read TGTGCCAGCAGCGCGTGGGGCAGGGGGGACGTGGAGACCCAGTACTTC.